Listed below are T cell receptor beta chains from one sample, sequenced in a study of cytomegalovirus exposure and HLA in healthy donors. Here immunoSEQ multiplex PCR was the method, and the copy in TCRdb shows in-frame clones only, minus some. The profile shows some 180,000 clones, 9.5% of them singletons. Specimen: PBMCs. All receptors come from a woman aged 25-40 years in good health and CMV-seropositive. Both conserved end residues are part of each CDR3. The D gene is left open where the match is weak. Size is omitted from some rows. Given values are once, few, many or a class for expanded clones.

V: TRBV4-1
D: NA
size: few
J: TRBJ2-7
DNA: TGCGCCAGCAGCCCAAACCTATCGGCCAGGCTCAATCAATACGAGCAGTACTTC
CDR3: CASSPNLSARLNQYEQYF

V: TRBV2
D: NA
size: few
J: TRBJ2-3
DNA: TGTGCCACGTACACACGGGAGCGAGGAGATACGCAGTATTTT
CDR3: CATYTRERGDTQYF

V: TRBV5-5
D: NA
size: few
J: TRBJ1-2
DNA: TGTGCCAGCAGCTTCAGGTCAGGGAACTATGGCTACACCTTC
CDR3: CASSFRSGNYGYTF

V: TRBV12-5
D: NA
size: few
J: TRBJ2-5
DNA: TGTGCTAGTGCCCAGAGGAGCGGACAAGAGACCCAGTACTTC
CDR3: CASAQRSGQETQYF

V: TRBV5-1
D: NA
size: few
J: TRBJ1-1
DNA: TGCGCCAGCAGCTTGGGAGGTTTCGACACTGAAGCTTTCTTT
CDR3: CASSLGGFDTEAFF

V: TRBV21-1
D: NA
size: NA
J: TRBJ1-3
DNA: TGTGCCAGCAGGAGCGGGAGCTCTGGAAACACCATATATTTT
CDR3: CASRSGSSGNTIYF

V: TRBV6-1
D: TRBD2
size: few
J: TRBJ2-2
DNA: TGTGCCAGCAGTGAGGGGACTAGTCCCGGGGAGCTGTTTTTT
CDR3: CASSEGTSPGELFF

V: TRBV11-2
D: TRBD1
size: NA
J: TRBJ1-2
DNA: TGTGCCAGCAGCGCCGCACAGGGGGTGTTAACGGGCTACACCTTC
CDR3: CASSAAQGVLTGYTF

V: TRBV7-8
D: TRBD2
size: NA
J: TRBJ2-7
DNA: TGTGCCAGCAGCAAGGGACTAGCGGGAGGAAACTACGAGCAGTACTTC
CDR3: CASSKGLAGGNYEQYF

V: TRBV12-5
D: NA
size: few
J: TRBJ1-5
DNA: TGTGCTAGTGGTTTGGTAAGTTCCTGGAGGGGCAATCAGCCCCAGCATTTT
CDR3: CASGLVSSWRGNQPQHF

V: TRBV10-1
D: TRBD1
size: NA
J: TRBJ1-1
DNA: TGCGCCAGCAGTTCTTCAGGGGGCACTGAAGCTTTCTTT
CDR3: CASSSSGGTEAFF

V: TRBV27
D: NA
size: few
J: TRBJ1-1
DNA: TGTGCCAGCAGTTTATCTCGGGGAGGGTTGGGTGAAGCTTTCTTT
CDR3: CASSLSRGGLGEAFF

V: TRBV19
D: TRBD2
size: NA
J: TRBJ2-3
DNA: TGTGCCAGTAAAGGGGGACTAGCGGGTACTAATACGCAGTATTTT
CDR3: CASKGGLAGTNTQYF

V: TRBV6-1
D: TRBD2
size: few
J: TRBJ2-7
DNA: TGTGCCAGCAGTGAAGACAGAGCTAGCGGGAGGTACTCCTACGAGCAGTACTTC
CDR3: CASSEDRASGRYSYEQYF

V: TRBV30
D: TRBD1
size: NA
J: TRBJ1-3
DNA: TGTGCCTGGATCTACGGGGACAGGGATGGAAACACCATATATTTT
CDR3: CAWIYGDRDGNTIYF

V: TRBV7-9
D: NA
size: NA
J: TRBJ2-1
DNA: TGTGCCAGCAGCTCTCTTAGCGAGAGTAATGAGCAGTTCTTC
CDR3: CASSSLSESNEQFF

V: TRBV6-1
D: NA
size: NA
J: TRBJ2-7
DNA: TGTGCCAGCACGCGGGAATCCTACGAGCAGTACTTC
CDR3: CASTRESYEQYF

V: TRBV6-1
D: TRBD1
size: few
J: TRBJ2-7
DNA: TGTGCCAGCAGTCTCGGGACAGGGGCTTCGCAGTACTTC
CDR3: CASSLGTGASQYF

V: TRBV30
D: NA
size: few
J: TRBJ2-2
DNA: TGTGCCTGGGGACGTATGCTACAGGGCACCGGGGAGCTGTTTTTT
CDR3: CAWGRMLQGTGELFF

V: TRBV7-9
D: NA
size: once
J: TRBJ1-1
DNA: TGTGCCAGCAGCCAGGTGGCCCGAAACACTGAAGCTTTCTTT
CDR3: CASSQVARNTEAFF

V: TRBV6-1
D: NA
size: NA
J: TRBJ2-2
DNA: TGTGCCAGCAGTGAAGGTTACCTCAGGGGGGCGAACACCGGGGAGCTGTTTTTT
CDR3: CASSEGYLRGANTGELFF

V: TRBV29-1
D: TRBD1
size: few
J: TRBJ2-5
DNA: TGCAGCGTGGCTAGACAGGGCTTCCAAGAGACCCAGTACTTC
CDR3: CSVARQGFQETQYF

V: TRBV7-2
D: TRBD2
size: NA
J: TRBJ2-2
DNA: TGTGCCAGCAGCTATCGGATAGCGGGAGCCTTGAACACCGGGGAGCTGTTTTTT
CDR3: CASSYRIAGALNTGELFF

V: TRBV10-3
D: TRBD1
size: few
J: TRBJ1-1
DNA: TGTGCCATCAGGGGGGGCAGGGGGCCGAACACTGAAGCTTTCTTT
CDR3: CAIRGGRGPNTEAFF

V: TRBV6-1
D: TRBD2
size: NA
J: TRBJ2-3
DNA: TGTGCCAGCAGTGAAGCGACTTTCAGCGGGGGCACAGATACGCAGTATTTT
CDR3: CASSEATFSGGTDTQYF

V: TRBV2
D: TRBD2
size: NA
J: TRBJ2-3
DNA: TGTGCCAGCAGTCCAGGGACTACACCTAGCACAGATACGCAGTATTTT
CDR3: CASSPGTTPSTDTQYF